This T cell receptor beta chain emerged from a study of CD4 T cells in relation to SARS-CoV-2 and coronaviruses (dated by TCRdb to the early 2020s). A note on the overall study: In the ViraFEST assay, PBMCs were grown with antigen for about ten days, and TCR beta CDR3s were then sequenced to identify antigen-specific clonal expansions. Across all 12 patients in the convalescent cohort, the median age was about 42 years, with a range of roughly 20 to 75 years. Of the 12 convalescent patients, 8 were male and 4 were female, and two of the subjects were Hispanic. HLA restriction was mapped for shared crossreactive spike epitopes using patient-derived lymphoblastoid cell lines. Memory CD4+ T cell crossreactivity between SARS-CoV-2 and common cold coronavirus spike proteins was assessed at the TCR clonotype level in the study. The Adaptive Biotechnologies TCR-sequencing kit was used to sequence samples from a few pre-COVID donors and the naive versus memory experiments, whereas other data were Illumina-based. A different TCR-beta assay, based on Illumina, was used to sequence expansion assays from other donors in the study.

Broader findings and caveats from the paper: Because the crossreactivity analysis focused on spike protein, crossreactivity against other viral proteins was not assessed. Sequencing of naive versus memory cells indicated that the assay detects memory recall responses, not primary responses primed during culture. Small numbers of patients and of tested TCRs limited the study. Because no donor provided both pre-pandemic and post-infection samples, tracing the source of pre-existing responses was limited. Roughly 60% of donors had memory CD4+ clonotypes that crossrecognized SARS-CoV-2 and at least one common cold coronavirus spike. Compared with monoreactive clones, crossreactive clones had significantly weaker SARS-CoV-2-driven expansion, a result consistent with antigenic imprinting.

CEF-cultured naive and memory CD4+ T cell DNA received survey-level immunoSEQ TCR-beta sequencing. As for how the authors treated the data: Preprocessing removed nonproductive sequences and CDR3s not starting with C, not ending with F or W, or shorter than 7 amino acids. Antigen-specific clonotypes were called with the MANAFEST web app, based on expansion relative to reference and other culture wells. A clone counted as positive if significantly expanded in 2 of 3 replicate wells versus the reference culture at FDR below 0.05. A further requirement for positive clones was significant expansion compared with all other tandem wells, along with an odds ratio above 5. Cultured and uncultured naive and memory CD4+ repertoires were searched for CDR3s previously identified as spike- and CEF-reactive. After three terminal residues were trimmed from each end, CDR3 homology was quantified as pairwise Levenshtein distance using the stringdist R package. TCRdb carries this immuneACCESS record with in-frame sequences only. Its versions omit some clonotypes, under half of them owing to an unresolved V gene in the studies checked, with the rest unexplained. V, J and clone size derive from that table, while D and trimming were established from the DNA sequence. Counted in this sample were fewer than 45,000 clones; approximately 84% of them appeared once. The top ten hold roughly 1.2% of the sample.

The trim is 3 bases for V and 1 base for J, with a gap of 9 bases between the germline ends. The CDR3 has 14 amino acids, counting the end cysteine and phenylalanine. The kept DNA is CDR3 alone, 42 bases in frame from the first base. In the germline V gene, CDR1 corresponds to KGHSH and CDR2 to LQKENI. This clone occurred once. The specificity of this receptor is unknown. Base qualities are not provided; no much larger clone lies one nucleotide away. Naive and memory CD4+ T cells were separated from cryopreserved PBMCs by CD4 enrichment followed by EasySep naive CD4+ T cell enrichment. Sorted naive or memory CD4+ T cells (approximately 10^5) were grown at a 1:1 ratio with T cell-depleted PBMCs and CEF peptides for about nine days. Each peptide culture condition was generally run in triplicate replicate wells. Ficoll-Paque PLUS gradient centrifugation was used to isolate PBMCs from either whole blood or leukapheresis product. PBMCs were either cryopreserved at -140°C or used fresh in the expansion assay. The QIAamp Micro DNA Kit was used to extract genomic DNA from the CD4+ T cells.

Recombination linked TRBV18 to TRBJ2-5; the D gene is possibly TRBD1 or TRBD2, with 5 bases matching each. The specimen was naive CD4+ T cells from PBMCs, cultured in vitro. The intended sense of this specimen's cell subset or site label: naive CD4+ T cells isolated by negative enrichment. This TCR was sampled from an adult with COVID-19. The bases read TGTGCCAGCTCACCGGGACGGGGCCAAGAGACCCAGTACTTC. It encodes CASSPGRGQETQYF.